Listed below are T cell receptor beta chains from one sample, sequenced in a study of response to subunit inactivated influenza vaccine. TCRdb re-derived calls from the RT-PCR reads in MiXCR, one entry per CDR3 protein. The sample carries over 150,000 distinct CDR3 sequences, about 10% recorded once. This sample comprised CD8+ T cells sorted from PBMCs, obtained less than 25 months after vaccination. The receptors were gathered from a man aged 50 to 75 who received an inactivated influenza vaccine. Both conserved end residues are part of each CDR3. The D gene is left open where the match is weak. Clone size is shown for a subset of rows, as once, few, many or a class of expanded clone.

TRBJ2-1 TRBD2 TRBV7-6 many CASSSAVTSGLNEQFF TGTGCCAGCAGCTCCGCGGTCACTAGCGGTCTTAATGAGCAGTTCTTC
TRBJ2-1 TRBD2 TRBV3-1 . CASSQEGLAGIDEQFF TGTGCCAGCAGCCAAGAGGGTCTAGCGGGGATTGATGAGCAGTTCTTC
TRBJ2-7 . TRBV7-9 many CASSLSQSYEQYF TGTGCCAGCAGCTTATCCCAGTCCTACGAGCAGTACTTC
TRBJ2-7 . TRBV5-1 few CASSPKLGAKEQYF TGCGCCAGCAGCCCTAAGTTGGGGGCGAAGGAGCAGTACTTC
TRBJ1-4 . TRBV5-1 many CASSLVSAHNEKLFF TGCGCCAGCAGCTTGGTGTCAGCCCACAATGAAAAACTGTTTTTT
TRBJ2-5 TRBD1 TRBV2 many CASSSGTEDQETQYF TGTGCCAGCAGTTCTGGGACAGAAGACCAAGAGACCCAGTACTTC
TRBJ1-1 . TRBV7-2 . CASRLPWAEAFF TGTGCCAGCAGACTACCATGGGCTGAAGCTTTCTTT
TRBJ1-2 . TRBV13 few CASSLETGRSDYGYTF TGTGCCAGCAGCTTAGAAACGGGGCGAAGTGACTATGGCTACACCTTC
TRBJ2-5 . TRBV20-1 few CSADGLVEETQYF TGCAGTGCCGACGGCCTAGTCGAAGAGACCCAGTACTTC
TRBJ2-7 . TRBV29-1 few CSVEGSSYEQYF TGCAGCGTTGAAGGGAGCTCCTACGAGCAGTACTTC
TRBJ2-2 TRBD1 TRBV6-1 . CASSRGQGRISLNTGELFF TGTGCCAGCAGCCGAGGACAGGGGCGGATTAGTCTCAACACCGGGGAGCTGTTTTTT
TRBJ2-1 . TRBV12-3/TRBV12-4 few CASSLKGYYNEQFF TGTGCCAGCAGTTTAAAGGGATACTACAATGAGCAGTTCTTC
TRBJ2-7 TRBD2 TRBV20-1 few CSARDLSGMISYEQYF TGCAGTGCTAGGGACCTTAGCGGGATGATTTCCTACGAGCAGTACTTC
TRBJ2-1 . TRBV28 few CASSFFPYNEQFF TGTGCCAGCAGTTTTTTCCCTTACAATGAGCAGTTCTTC
TRBJ2-7 . TRBV7-2 . CASSLWASYEQYF TGTGCCAGCAGCTTGTGGGCTTCCTACGAGCAGTACTTC
TRBJ2-2 . TRBV19 many CASSIQGATGELFF TGTGCCAGTAGTATCCAGGGCGCCACCGGGGAGCTGTTTTTT
TRBJ2-7 . TRBV28 . CASRYGPGKEYF TGTGCCAGCAGGTACGGGCCCGGCAAGGAGTACTTC
TRBJ2-5 . TRBV10-3 many CAINTGSPGETQYF TGTGCCATCAATACAGGGTCCCCCGGGGAGACCCAGTACTTC
TRBJ2-1 . TRBV27 many CASSFGTSSYNEQFF TGTGCCAGCAGCTTTGGGACTTCCTCCTACAATGAGCAGTTCTTC
TRBJ1-1 . TRBV24-1 many CATSDAGRTEAFF TGTGCCACCAGTGACGCAGGGAGGACTGAAGCTTTCTTT